This section outlines one T cell receptor (beta chain) sequence together with its context. Its antigen is not known. The sample belongs to a study of cytomegalovirus exposure and HLA in healthy donors. Study-level results: A later analysis found that most CMV-associated TCR beta chains appeared HLA-restricted. Listed as cytomegalovirus-associated were over 150 TCR beta chains. The authors later found HLA-associated TCR beta chains more clonally expanded than equally common others.

60 Vbeta and 13 Jbeta primers were used in PCR. Only in-frame clones appear in the TCRdb table, and some are missing; sequencing was by immunoSEQ multiplex PCR. This sample has about 180,000 clones; 55% to 75% occur once, and the top ten carry less than 2.5%. CDR1 is MNHNY and CDR2 is SVGAGI in the germline V gene (reference sequence). The CDR3 is made up of 15 amino acids. Trimming cost V 6 bases and J 5 bases, with 17 bases left between them. The chain carries TRBV6-6 and TRBJ1-5, with D possibly TRBD1 on 5 matching bases. Sequences were obtained from PBMCs. This sequence originates from a human donor in good health. The CDR3 sequence is CASSPGHGIDQPQHF. CDR3 sequence (DNA): TGTGCCAGCAGCCCTGGACACGGTATTGATCAGCCCCAGCATTTT.